A single sample gave rise to the 21 T cell receptor beta chains below, sequenced in a study of CD8+ T cells in alopecia areata. cDNA serving as the sequencing template came from extracted, reverse transcribed RNA. Here immunoSEQ multiplex PCR was the method, and the copy in TCRdb shows in-frame clones only, minus some. Of some 120,000 clones listed, around 63% are singletons. Treatment of the sample: oral pan-JAK inhibitor, 5-10 mg twice daily. The sequencing used CD4+ T cells sorted from blood, collected at week 4, from a patient treated with tofacitinib. All receptors come from a human donor with alopecia areata.

The V and J genes are TRBV9 and TRBJ1-5; D not resolved. The ends were cut back, 4 bases at V and 0 bases at J, with 20 bases in the middle. CDR3 length equals 18 residues. Germline CDR1 and CDR2: SGDLS and YYNGEE. The CDR3 loop reads CASSPWLGKGYSNQPQHF. Written as DNA, the CDR3 is TGTGCCAGCAGCCCTTGGTTGGGGAAAGGGTATAGCAATCAGCCCCAGCATTTT.

The chain couples TRBV5-4 to TRBJ2-5; D is possibly TRBD1 (6 bases). Looked up from germline, CDR1 is SGHNT and CDR2 is YYREEE (reference sequence). The CDR3 is 14 residues long. Trimming removed 6 bases from V and 4 bases from J, with 16 bases in between. The CDR3 region has the DNA TGTGCCAGCAAAACAGGGAAGGACGGAGAGACCCAGTACTTC. This sequence encodes CASKTGKDGETQYF.

The chain uses TRBV29-1 and TRBJ1-2; no reliable D call. V was cut by 1 base and J by 3 bases, with 3 bases left in between. Germline V gene lookup returns CDR1 SQVTM and CDR2 ANQGSEA. The CDR3 has 11 residues. The CDR3 DNA is TGCAGCGTTGAAGCTGACTATGGCTACACCTTC. Protein product: CSVEADYGYTF.

This clone was found a few times. The rearrangement links TRBV5-6 to TRBJ2-1, with D unclear. The CDR3 extends over 11 amino acids. Per germline, CDR1 SGHDT and CDR2 YYEEEE. The V end was cut by 0 bases, the J end by 10 bases, with 5 bases between. The CDR3 spells CASSLDQEQFF. Written as DNA, the CDR3 is TGTGCCAGCAGCTTGGATCAAGAGCAGTTCTTC.

The chain is built from TRBV5-1 and TRBJ2-6; D possibly corresponds to TRBD2 (5 bases). The V gene's germline CDR1 is SGHRS and CDR2 YFSETQ. Trimming removed 4 bases at V and 1 base at J, with 15 bases between. The CDR3 has 17 amino acids. CDR3 nucleotide sequence: TGCGCCAGCAGCCCATCCACCGGAGGATCTGGGGCCAACGTCCTGACTTTC. Its translation is CASSPSTGGSGANVLTF.

V gene TRBV5-6 combines with J gene TRBJ2-3, with TRBD2 matching over 7 bases. In germline, CDR1 is SGHDT, CDR2 YYEEEE. V trimming: 0 bases; J trimming: 1 base; junction bases outside the gene matches: 5. CDR3 length equals 16 residues. CDR3 coding DNA: TGTGCCAGCAGCTTGGAGGGCGGGAGAGGCACAGATACGCAGTATTTT. Its translation: CASSLEGGRGTDTQYF.

The V and J genes are TRBV29-1 and TRBJ2-4; 7 positions match TRBD1. Germline V CDR1 and CDR2: SQVTM, ANQGSEA. The CDR3 loop spans 13 amino acids. After removal of 5 bases from V and 3 bases from J, the junction contained 4 bases not matched to a gene. The CDR3 DNA sequence: TGCAGCGTTCCGACAGGGCTCAAAAACATTCAGTACTTC. Encoded protein: CSVPTGLKNIQYF.

V gene TRBV4-3 combines with J gene TRBJ2-2; D not resolved. CDR1 LGHNA and CDR2 YSLEER come from the germline V gene. V gave up 0 bases and J gave up 3 bases, with 14 bases separating them. The length of the CDR3 is 17 residues. CDR3 region: CASSQDLGSRDTGELFF. Here the CDR3 DNA reads TGCGCCAGCAGCCAAGATTTAGGGTCCCGGGACACCGGGGAGCTGTTTTTT.

The rearrangement links TRBV6-5 to TRBJ1-5, with D maybe TRBD1 (5 bases). Per germline, CDR1 MNHEY and CDR2 SVGAGI. The CDR3 is 14 residues long. With 1 base removed from V and 5 bases from J, the gap between germline ends came to 9 bases. The DNA of the CDR3 is TGTGCCAGCAGTTACTTAGGGGCCCATCAGCCCCAGCATTTT. It encodes CASSYLGAHQPQHF.

This clone appeared once. The CDR3 DNA follows: TGTGCCAGCAGCTTAGCGCAGGGGCGGACTTTCTTT. Amino acid sequence: CASSLAQGRTFF. V gene TRBV11-2 combines with J gene TRBJ1-1; possible D gene TRBD1, 6 bases. Deletions cut 1 base from V and 12 bases from J, with 12 bases between. This CDR3 region has 12 residues. The germline V gene has CDR1 SGHAT and CDR2 FQNNGV.

The chain is built from TRBV6-5 and TRBJ2-7; 10 bases are shared with TRBD2. Germline V lookup: CDR1 MNHEY, CDR2 SVGAGI. The CDR3 covers 14 residues. V lost 8 bases and J lost 5; bases outside the gene matches: 9. The CDR3 region is CASFPSGSTDEQYF. CDR3 DNA: TGTGCCAGCTTCCCTAGCGGGAGCACCGACGAGCAGTACTTC.

V is TRBV19 and J is TRBJ2-1; 9 positions agree with TRBD1. V was clipped by 5 bases and J by 2 bases; unmatched bases: 4. Germline V CDR1 and CDR2: LNHDA, SQIVND (reference sequence). The CDR3 runs to 15 residues. The CDR3, as DNA: TGTGCCAGTAGTGTGGGGACAGGGCCCTACAATGAGCAGTTCTTC. Translating gives CASSVGTGPYNEQFF.

This clone is medium-sized (0.01 to 0.1%) by share. The chain uses TRBV20-1 and TRBJ2-2; unclear D gene. This CDR3 is 11 amino acids long. Per germline, CDR1 DFQATT and CDR2 SNEGSKA (reference sequence). With 3 bases removed from V and 4 bases from J, the gap between germline ends came to 3 bases. The CDR3: CSASGTGELFF. CDR3 DNA sequence: TGCAGTGCTAGCGGCACCGGGGAGCTGTTTTTT.

The chain uses TRBV30 and TRBJ2-1, with 10 bases that match TRBD1. The CDR3 sequence is 16 residues long. The V gene's germline CDR1 is GTSNPN and CDR2 SVGIG (reference sequence). V lost 2 bases and J lost 0; bases outside the gene matches: 4. The CDR3 DNA reads TGTGCCTGGAGTAAGGACAGGGGGAGCTCCTACAATGAGCAGTTCTTC. This gives the protein CAWSKDRGSSYNEQFF.

The chain has TRBV4-1 and TRBJ1-1; D unclear. Germline V gene sequence: CDR1 MGHRA, CDR2 YSYEKL. Trimming cost V 0 bases and J 0 bases, with 8 bases left between them. The CDR3 is 15 residues long. The CDR3 DNA sequence: TGCGCCAGCAGCCAAGATTTACACCTGAACACTGAAGCTTTCTTT. Translation gives CASSQDLHLNTEAFF.

In its sample, this clone was seen a few times. This chain joins TRBV9 and TRBJ2-3; maybe TRBD2 (5 bases). Trimming pared 4 bases from V and 6 bases from J, leaving 12 bases between. This CDR3 has 13 residues. CDR1 and CDR2 from the germline V gene are SGDLS and YYNGEE. The CDR3 region is CASSSGERDTQYF. Here the CDR3 DNA reads TGTGCCAGCAGCTCCGGGGAACGCGATACGCAGTATTTT.

This clone was observed a single time. This chain uses TRBV27 with TRBJ2-5, with D perhaps given as TRBD1 or TRBD2 (5 bases each). The ends were cut back, 6 bases at V and 1 base at J, with 12 bases in the middle. The CDR3 loop spans 14 amino acids. The germline gives CDR1 MNHEY, CDR2 SMNVEV (reference sequence). CDR3 loop: CASSHGASQETQYF. The DNA of the CDR3 is TGTGCCAGCAGCCACGGGGCCTCCCAAGAGACCCAGTACTTC.

The rearrangement joins TRBV5-1 to TRBJ2-1, with TRBD2 matching over 8 bases. The CDR3 covers 15 residues. Germline V gives CDR1 SGHRS, CDR2 YFSETQ. With 4 bases clipped from V and 5 bases from J, the junction kept 8 bases outside the gene matches. The CDR3 DNA reads as TGCGCCAGCAGCCCTCTTACTAGCGGCAACAATGAGCAGTTCTTC. This codes for CASSPLTSGNNEQFF.

This clone was counted a few times. V and J are TRBV5-1 and TRBJ1-2; D is unresolved. Germline CDR1 SGHRS, CDR2 YFSETQ. CDR3 length equals 15 residues. V was clipped by 0 bases and J by 7 bases, with 16 bases between them. CDR3 in DNA: TGCGCCAGCAGCTTGGCCCGGGCCGCGGAGGGTGGCTACACCTTC. Translation gives CASSLARAAEGGYTF.

The chain is built from TRBV5-1 and TRBJ2-2, with 7 positions matching TRBD2. The CDR3 has 17 residues. Losses at the gene ends were 3 bases for V and 0 bases for J; bases not matched to a gene: 8. From germline, CDR1 is SGHRS and CDR2 YFSETQ. The CDR3 is CASSYRTSDTNTGELFF. CDR3 coding DNA: TGCGCCAGCAGCTACAGAACTAGCGATACGAACACCGGGGAGCTGTTTTTT. The entire variable domain, with the rest obtained from reference TRBV5-1 and TRBJ2-2, is as follows: KAGVTQTPRYLIKTRGQQVTLSCSPISGHRSVSWYQQTPGQGLQFLFEYFSETQRNKGNFPGRFSGRQFSNSRSEMNVSTLELGDSALYLCASSYRTSDTNTGELFFGEGSRLTVL.

In this sample, this clone turned up a few times. The genes are TRBV6-6 and TRBJ2-5; D not resolved. The V gene's germline CDR1 is MNHNY and CDR2 SVGAGI (reference sequence). Trimming took off 8 bases at V and 4 bases at J, with 11 bases between the two ends. The CDR3 runs 12 residues. In nucleotides, the CDR3 is TGTGCCAGCGGACGAATCCCAGAGACCCAGTACTTC. This encodes CASGRIPETQYF.